This T cell receptor (beta chain) was profiled in a study of blood T cell repertoires in COVID-19. Study details: The samples span acute and convalescent COVID-19 from the United States, Italy and Spain.

This clone has a single count. TCRdb keeps only in-frame clones here, not all; method: immunoSEQ multiplex PCR. The profile shows 250,000 or so clones, around 84% of them singletons. The germline V gene has CDR1 MGHRA and CDR2 YSYEKL. The CDR3 runs to 16 residues. V lost 1 base to trimming and J lost 4 bases, with 13 bases between them. This receptor was taken from a woman between 45 and 60 years old who had recovered from COVID-19. The sequenced sample consisted of PBMCs or T cells enriched from blood (not recorded which). The V gene is TRBV4-1, the J gene TRBJ2-2; possible D gene TRBD1, 5 bases. CDR3 amino acids: CASSQGSRVVTGELFF. For the CDR3, the DNA is TGCGCCAGCAGCCAAGGCTCCAGGGTGGTCACCGGGGAGCTGTTTTTT.